This TCR beta chain was documented in a study of yellow fever vaccine responses in identical twins. Findings and limits, study-wide: In identical twins, vaccine T cell responses appeared partly shared and partly individual.

A word on this clonotype: Antigen unknown.

The CDR3 runs to 16 residues. The germline CDR1 and CDR2 sequences are SGHNT and YENEEA. With V trimmed by 5 bases and J by 4 bases, 8 bases remained unmatched. TCRdb re-derived calls from the RT-PCR reads in MiXCR, one entry per CDR3 protein. The sample lists under 20,000 distinct CDR3 sequences, 65% to 85% occurring once. This clonotype originated in a woman under 30 who received the yellow fever vaccine. J is TRBJ2-3 and V is TRBV11-3; 11 bases map to TRBD2. This sample comprised T cells from blood (PBMCs), unsorted or a sorted subset (not recorded which), obtained before or after yellow fever vaccination (not recorded which). CDR3: CASSPLAGGGPDTQYF. The CDR3 nucleotides read TGTGCCAGCAGCCCCTTAGCGGGAGGGGGGCCAGATACGCAGTATTTT. Using reference TRBV11-3 and TRBJ2-3 for the parts outside the CDR3, the full variable domain is EAGVVQSPRYKIIEKKQPVAFWCNPISGHNTLYWYLQNLGQGPELLIRYENEEAVDDSQLPKDRFSAERLKGVDSTLKIQPAELGDSAVYLCASSPLAGGGPDTQYFGPGTRLTVL.